This T cell receptor beta chain emerged from a study of response to subunit inactivated influenza vaccine. Findings and limits, study-wide: Seasonal influenza vaccination, on each occasion, was suggested by the authors to recruit few new T cells.

TCRdb ran MiXCR on the RT-PCR reads and lists one entry per CDR3 protein. The sample gives some 500,000 distinct CDR3 sequences, approximately 15% of which show up once; less than 4% is in the top ten. V lost 0 bases and J lost 4, with 15 bases in between. The CDR3 runs to 16 residues. CDR1 is LGHNA and CDR2 is YSLEER in the germline V gene. Regarding this clonotype: Its matching antigen is unknown.

The origin of this receptor is a man between 50 and 69 years old who received an inactivated influenza vaccine. The sample in question was CD4+ T cells sorted from PBMCs, obtained 23 months after vaccination. The chain employs TRBV4-3 and TRBJ2-5; D tentatively fits TRBD1 or TRBD2 (5 bases each). The CDR3 bases are TGCGCCAGCAGCCAAGACGTGTGGGGGAGCGGAGAGACCCAGTACTTC. Residues: CASSQDVWGSGETQYF.